The 5 T cell receptor beta chains given below trace back to one sample, sequenced in a study of blood T cell repertoires in COVID-19. The repertoire was sequenced with immunoSEQ multiplex PCR; TCRdb's copy has only in-frame clones and lacks some. The sample holds a few hundred thousand clones, approximately 81% seen once. The specimen sequenced was peripheral blood. The receptors here all came from a woman between 18 and 29 years old with acute or convalescent COVID-19.

This clone was seen a single time. The chain couples TRBV7-8 to TRBJ2-4; TRBD2 agrees at 10 bases. This CDR3 region has 20 residues. Trimming at V came to 1 base and at J to 1 base, leaving 13 bases not matched to a gene. CDR1 SGHVS and CDR2 FQNEAQ come from the germline V gene. The CDR3 DNA reads TGTGCCAGCAGCTTAGGAAGCGGGAGGGCCGAGTTCTTGGCCAAAAACATTCAGTACTTC. Protein product: CASSLGSGRAEFLAKNIQYF. The whole variable domain, remainder taken from reference TRBV7-8 and TRBJ2-4, is GAGVSQSPRYKVAKRGQDVALRCDPISGHVSLFWYQQALGQGPEFLTYFQNEAQLDKSGLPSDRFFAERPEGSVSTLKIQRTQQEDSAVYLCASSLGSGRAEFLAKNIQYFGAGTRLSVL.

The gene calls are TRBV4-3 and TRBJ2-3; D perhaps matches TRBD1 (6 bases). Germline V gene lookup returns CDR1 LGHNA and CDR2 YSLEER. The CDR3 covers 15 residues. V lost 9 bases and J 1 base, leaving 17 bases between the germline ends. The chain's CDR3 is CASKRGGAGTDTQYF. The CDR3 DNA sequence: TGCGCCAGTAAACGAGGGGGAGCGGGCACAGATACGCAGTATTTT.

The gene calls are TRBV15 and TRBJ1-1; 9 bases map to TRBD1. This CDR3 is 13 amino acids long. In germline, CDR1 is LNHNV, CDR2 YYDKDF (reference sequence). With V trimmed by 5 bases and J by 11 bases, 9 bases remained unmatched. CDR3 amino acids: CATSPQRTGVAFF. The CDR3 DNA reads TGTGCCACCAGCCCACAGAGGACAGGGGTCGCTTTCTTT.

This chain uses TRBV3-1 (or the pseudogene TRBV3-2) with TRBJ2-7; D gene uncertain. The V end lost 1 base, the J end lost 0 bases, and 13 bases lay between the germline ends. CDR3 size: 16 residues. The germline CDR1 and CDR2 sequences are LGHDT and YNNKEL (reference sequence). The CDR3, as DNA: TGTGCCAGCAGCCAAGGCTTTACTCCGAGCTCCTACGAGCAGTACTTC. Its protein product is CASSQGFTPSSYEQYF.

The chain joins TRBV27 to TRBJ2-7, with D possibly matching TRBD1 (9 bases). V was cut by 6 bases and J by 1 base, with 34 bases left in between. There are 21 residues in the CDR3. In germline, CDR1 is MNHEY, CDR2 SMNVEV (reference sequence). The CDR3 is CASRFAGRQGVLAGLSYEQYF. In DNA, the CDR3 is TGTGCCAGCAGATTCGCAGGAAGACAGGGGGTATTAGCGGGGCTATCCTACGAGCAGTACTTC.